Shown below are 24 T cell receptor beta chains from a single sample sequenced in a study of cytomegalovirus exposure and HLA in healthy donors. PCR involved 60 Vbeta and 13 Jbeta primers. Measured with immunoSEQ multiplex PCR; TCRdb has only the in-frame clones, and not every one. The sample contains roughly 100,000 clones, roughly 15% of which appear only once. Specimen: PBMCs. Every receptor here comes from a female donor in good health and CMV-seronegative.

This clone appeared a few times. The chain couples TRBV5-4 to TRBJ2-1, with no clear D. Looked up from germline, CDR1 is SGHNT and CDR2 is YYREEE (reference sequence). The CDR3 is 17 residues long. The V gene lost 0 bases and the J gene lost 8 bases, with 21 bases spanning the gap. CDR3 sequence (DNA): TGTGCCAGCAGCTTGGCCAAGGTAGATGTAGCTAGGCATGAGCAGTTCTTC. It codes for CASSLAKVDVARHEQFF.

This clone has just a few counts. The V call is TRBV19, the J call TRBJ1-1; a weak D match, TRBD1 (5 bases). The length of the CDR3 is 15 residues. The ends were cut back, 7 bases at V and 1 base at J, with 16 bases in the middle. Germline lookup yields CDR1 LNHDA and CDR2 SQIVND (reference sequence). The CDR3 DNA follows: TGTGCCAGTACCCGGAGGGGTGGAGGGAACACTGAAGCTTTCTTT. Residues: CASTRRGGGNTEAFF.

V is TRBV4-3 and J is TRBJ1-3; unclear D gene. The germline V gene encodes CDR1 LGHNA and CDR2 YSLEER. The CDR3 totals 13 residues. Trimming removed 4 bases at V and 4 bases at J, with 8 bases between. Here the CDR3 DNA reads TGCGCCAGCAGCCTCCAGACAGGAAACACCATATATTTT. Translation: CASSLQTGNTIYF.

CDR3 region: CASRGTSGDTGELFF. The DNA of the CDR3 is TGTGCCAGCAGGGGGACTAGCGGAGACACCGGGGAGCTGTTTTTT. This chain uses TRBV6-6 with TRBJ2-2; 11 bases agree with TRBD2. This CDR3 comprises 15 residues. Germline CDR1 is MNHNY and CDR2 is SVGAGI (reference sequence). The ends lost 6 bases at V and 3 bases at J; junction bases unmatched: 3.

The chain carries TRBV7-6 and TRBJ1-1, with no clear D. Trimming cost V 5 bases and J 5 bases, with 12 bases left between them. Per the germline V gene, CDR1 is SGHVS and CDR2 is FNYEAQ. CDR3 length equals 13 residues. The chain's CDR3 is CASSDPGGTEAFF. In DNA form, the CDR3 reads TGTGCCAGCAGCGACCCCGGCGGGACTGAAGCTTTCTTT.

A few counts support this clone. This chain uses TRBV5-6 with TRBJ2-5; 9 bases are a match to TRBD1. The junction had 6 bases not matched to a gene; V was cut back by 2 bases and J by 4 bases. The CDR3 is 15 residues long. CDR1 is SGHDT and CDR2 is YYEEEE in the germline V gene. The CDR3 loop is CASSFLGQGGETQYF. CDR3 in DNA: TGTGCCAGCAGCTTTTTGGGACAGGGCGGAGAGACCCAGTACTTC.

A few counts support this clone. The CDR3 DNA reads TGTGCCAGCAGTTACTCGGGGGGATCCACAGATACGCAGTATTTT. This codes for CASSYSGGSTDTQYF. This chain connects TRBV6-5 to TRBJ2-3; D might be TRBD2 (6 bases). This CDR3 comprises 15 residues. Trimming cost V 0 bases and J 2 bases, with 9 bases left between them. Germline-derived CDR1 and CDR2 are MNHEY and SVGAGI.

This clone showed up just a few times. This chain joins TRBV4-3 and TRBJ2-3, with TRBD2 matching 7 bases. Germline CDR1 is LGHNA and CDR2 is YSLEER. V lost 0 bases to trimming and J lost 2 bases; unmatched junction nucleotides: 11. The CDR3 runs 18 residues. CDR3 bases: TGCGCCAGCAGCCAAGAGGATGCAGCGGGGAGTTCCACAGATACGCAGTATTTT. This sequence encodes CASSQEDAAGSSTDTQYF.

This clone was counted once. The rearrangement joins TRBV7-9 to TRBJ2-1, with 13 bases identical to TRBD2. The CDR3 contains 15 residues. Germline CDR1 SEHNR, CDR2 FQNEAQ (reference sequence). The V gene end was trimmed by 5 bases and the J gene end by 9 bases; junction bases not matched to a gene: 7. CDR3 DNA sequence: TGTGCCAGCAGCCCACTAGCGGGAGGGTGGATTGAGCAGTTCTTC. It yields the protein CASSPLAGGWIEQFF.

The CDR3 is CASSKKLWGLNQPQHF. CDR3 nucleotides: TGTGCCAGTAGTAAAAAGCTTTGGGGCCTCAATCAGCCCCAGCATTTT. This chain joins TRBV19 and TRBJ1-5; weak D call: TRBD1 (5 bases). Germline V CDR1 and CDR2: LNHDA, SQIVND (reference sequence). V was clipped by 4 bases and J by 3 bases, with 16 bases between them. The CDR3 runs 16 residues.

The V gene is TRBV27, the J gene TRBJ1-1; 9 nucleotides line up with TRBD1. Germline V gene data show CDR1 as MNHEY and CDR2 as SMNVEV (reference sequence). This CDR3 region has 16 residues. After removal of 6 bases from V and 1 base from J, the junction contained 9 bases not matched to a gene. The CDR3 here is CASRLRGQGWNTEAFF. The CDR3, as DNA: TGTGCCAGCAGACTCCGAGGACAGGGGTGGAACACTGAAGCTTTCTTT.

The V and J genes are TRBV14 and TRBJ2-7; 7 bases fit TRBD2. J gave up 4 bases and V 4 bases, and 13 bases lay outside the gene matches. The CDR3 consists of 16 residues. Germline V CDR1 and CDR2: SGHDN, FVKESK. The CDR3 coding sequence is TGTGCCAGCAGCCTTACCTTATTAGCGGGCAATTACGAGCAGTACTTC. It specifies CASSLTLLAGNYEQYF.

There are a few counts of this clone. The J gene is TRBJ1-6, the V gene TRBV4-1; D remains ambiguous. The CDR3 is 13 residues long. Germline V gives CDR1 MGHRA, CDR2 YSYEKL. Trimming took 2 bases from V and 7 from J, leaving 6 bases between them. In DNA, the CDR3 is TGCGCCAGCAGCCAACTATTGAATTCACCCCTCCACTTT. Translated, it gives CASSQLLNSPLHF.

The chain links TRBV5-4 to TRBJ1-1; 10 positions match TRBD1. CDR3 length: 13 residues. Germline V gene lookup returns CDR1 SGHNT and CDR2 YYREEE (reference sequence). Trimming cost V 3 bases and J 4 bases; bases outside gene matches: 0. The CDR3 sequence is CASSWTGGTEAFF. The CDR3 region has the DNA TGTGCCAGCAGCTGGACAGGGGGCACTGAAGCTTTCTTT. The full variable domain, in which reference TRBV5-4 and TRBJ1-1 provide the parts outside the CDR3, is ETGVTQSPTHLIKTRGQQVTLRCSSQSGHNTVSWYQQALGQGPQFIFQYYREEENGRGNFPPRFSGLQFPNYSSELNVNALELDDSALYLCASSWTGGTEAFFGQGTRLTVV.

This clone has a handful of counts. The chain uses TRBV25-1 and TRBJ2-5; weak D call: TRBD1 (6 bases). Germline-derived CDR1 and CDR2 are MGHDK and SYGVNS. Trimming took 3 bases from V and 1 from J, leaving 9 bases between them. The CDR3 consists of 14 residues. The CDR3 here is CASSERRGQETQYF. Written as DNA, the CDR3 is TGTGCCAGCAGTGAGCGCAGGGGCCAAGAGACCCAGTACTTC.

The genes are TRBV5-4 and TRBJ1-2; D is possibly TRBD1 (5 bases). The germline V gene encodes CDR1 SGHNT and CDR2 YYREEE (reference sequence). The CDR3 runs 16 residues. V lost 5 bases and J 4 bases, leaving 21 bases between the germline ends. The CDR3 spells CASSRYSQGPPYGYTF. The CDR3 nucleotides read TGTGCCAGCAGTCGGTATAGTCAGGGCCCGCCCTATGGCTACACCTTC. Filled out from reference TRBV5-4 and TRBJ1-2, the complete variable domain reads ETGVTQSPTHLIKTRGQQVTLRCSSQSGHNTVSWYQQALGQGPQFIFQYYREEENGRGNFPPRFSGLQFPNYSSELNVNALELDDSALYLCASSRYSQGPPYGYTFGSGTRLTVV.

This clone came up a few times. This CDR3 is CASSPDRSSYNEQFF. CDR3 bases: TGTGCCAGCAGCCCAGACAGAAGCTCCTACAATGAGCAGTTCTTC. The chain joins TRBV7-9 to TRBJ2-1; a possible D gene is TRBD1 (5 bases). Germline V gene sequence: CDR1 SEHNR, CDR2 FQNEAQ (reference sequence). V was trimmed by 5 bases and J by 0 bases, leaving 11 bases between them. The CDR3 is 15 amino acids.

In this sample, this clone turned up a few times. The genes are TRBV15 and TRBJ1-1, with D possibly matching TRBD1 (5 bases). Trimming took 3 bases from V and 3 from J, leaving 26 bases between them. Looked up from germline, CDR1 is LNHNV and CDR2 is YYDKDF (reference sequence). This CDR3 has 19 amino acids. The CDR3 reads CATSRTLEGYRIWYTEAFF. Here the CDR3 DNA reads TGTGCCACCAGCAGGACCCTGGAGGGGTACCGGATCTGGTACACTGAAGCTTTCTTT.

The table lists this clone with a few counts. CDR3 in amino acids: CASSEDIEREKLFF. In DNA form, the CDR3 reads TGTGCCAGCTCAGAAGATATCGAGAGAGAAAAACTGTTTTTT. The chain has TRBV18 and TRBJ1-4; D is unresolved. This CDR3 has 14 residues. Germline CDR1 reads KGHSH; CDR2 reads LQKENI. The V and J ends lost 5 bases and 8 bases respectively, with 15 bases between them. The full variable domain, its missing parts supplied by reference TRBV18 and TRBJ1-4, is NAGVMQNPRHLVRRRGQEARLRCSPMKGHSHVYWYRQLPEEGLKFMVYLQKENIIDESGMPKERFSAEFPKEGPSILRIQQVVRGDSAAYFCASSEDIEREKLFFGSGTQLSVL.

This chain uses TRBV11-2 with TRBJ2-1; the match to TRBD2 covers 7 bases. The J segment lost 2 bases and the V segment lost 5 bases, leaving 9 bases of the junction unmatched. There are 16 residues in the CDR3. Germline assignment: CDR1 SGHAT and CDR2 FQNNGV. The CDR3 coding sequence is TGTGCCAGCAGCCCAACCGGGACTACCCCCTACAATGAGCAGTTCTTC. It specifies CASSPTGTTPYNEQFF. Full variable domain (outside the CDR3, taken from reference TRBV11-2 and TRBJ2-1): EAGVAQSPRYKIIEKRQSVAFWCNPISGHATLYWYQQILGQGPKLLIQFQNNGVVDDSQLPKDRFSAERLKGVDSTLKIQPAKLEDSAVYLCASSPTGTTPYNEQFFGPGTRLTVL.

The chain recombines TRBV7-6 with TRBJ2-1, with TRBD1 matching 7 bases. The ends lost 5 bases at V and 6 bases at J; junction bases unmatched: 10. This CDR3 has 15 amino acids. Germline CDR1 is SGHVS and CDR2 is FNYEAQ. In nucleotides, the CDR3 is TGTGCCAGCAGCCCAAGACCACAGGGGCCCAATGAGCAGTTCTTC. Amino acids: CASSPRPQGPNEQFF. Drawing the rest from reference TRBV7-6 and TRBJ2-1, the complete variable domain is GAGVSQSPRYKVTKRGQDVALRCDPISGHVSLYWYRQALGQGPEFLTYFNYEAQQDKSGLPNDRFSAERPEGSISTLTIQRTEQRDSAMYRCASSPRPQGPNEQFFGPGTRLTVL.

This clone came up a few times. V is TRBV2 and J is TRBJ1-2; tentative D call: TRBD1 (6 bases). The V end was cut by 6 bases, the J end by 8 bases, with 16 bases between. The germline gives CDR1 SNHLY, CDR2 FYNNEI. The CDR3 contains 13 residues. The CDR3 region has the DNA TGTGCCAGCAGCGCCGACAGGAGGAGCGGCTACACCTTC. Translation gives CASSADRRSGYTF.

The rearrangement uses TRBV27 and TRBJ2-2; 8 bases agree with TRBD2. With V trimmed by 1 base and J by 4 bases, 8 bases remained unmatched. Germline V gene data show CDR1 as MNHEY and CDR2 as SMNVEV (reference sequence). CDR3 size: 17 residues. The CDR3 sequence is CASSLLGLALGTGELFF. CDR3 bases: TGTGCCAGCAGTTTATTAGGACTAGCTCTGGGCACCGGGGAGCTGTTTTTT.

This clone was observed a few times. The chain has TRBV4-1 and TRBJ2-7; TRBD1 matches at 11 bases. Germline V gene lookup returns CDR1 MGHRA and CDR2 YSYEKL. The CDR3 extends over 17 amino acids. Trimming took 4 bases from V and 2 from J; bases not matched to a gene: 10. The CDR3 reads CASSPGTGGPPPYEQYF. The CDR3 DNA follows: TGCGCCAGCAGCCCAGGGACAGGGGGTCCCCCTCCCTACGAGCAGTACTTC.